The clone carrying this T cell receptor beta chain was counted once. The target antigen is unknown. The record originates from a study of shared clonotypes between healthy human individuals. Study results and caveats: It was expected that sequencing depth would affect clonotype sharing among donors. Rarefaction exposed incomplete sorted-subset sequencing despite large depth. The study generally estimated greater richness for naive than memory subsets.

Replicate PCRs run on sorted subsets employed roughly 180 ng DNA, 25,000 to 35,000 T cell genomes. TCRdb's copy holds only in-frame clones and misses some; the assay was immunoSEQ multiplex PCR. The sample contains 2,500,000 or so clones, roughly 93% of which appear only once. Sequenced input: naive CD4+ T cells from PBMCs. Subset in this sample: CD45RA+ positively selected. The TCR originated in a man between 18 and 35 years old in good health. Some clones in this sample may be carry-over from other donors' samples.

CDR3 coding DNA: TGTGCCAGCAGTTTAGCCAGGGAGATCTACGAGCAGTACTTC. Translation gives CASSLAREIYEQYF. The chain combines TRBV27 with TRBJ2-7; D is tentatively TRBD1 or TRBD2 (5 bases each). The V end was cut by 2 bases, the J end by 3 bases, with 11 bases between. From germline, CDR1 is MNHEY and CDR2 SMNVEV (reference sequence). The CDR3 has 14 amino acids.